The 5 T cell receptor beta chains given below trace back to one sample, sequenced in a study of T-cell reconstitution after alpha-beta-depleted transplantation in children. A TCRbeta library incorporating unique molecular identifiers was prepared. TCRdb re-called the PCR reads through MiXCR, storing one row per CDR3 protein. The table lists about 640,000 distinct CDR3 sequences, roughly 17% of them singletons, with 1.1% in the top ten. This specimen was PBMCs from the stem cell graft donor, taken from the stem cell graft. These receptor sequences come from a human donor who donated a stem cell graft to a child with acute myeloid leukemia.

This clonotype has at least ten counts. The chain joins TRBV7-2 to TRBJ2-5; 7 positions agree with TRBD2. V shed 5 bases and J 5 bases; nucleotides not matched to a gene: 5. Germline CDR1 reads SGHTA; CDR2 reads FQGNSA. This CDR3 is 13 amino acids long. CDR3 in amino acids: CASSVRGEETQYF. The CDR3 region has the DNA TGTGCCAGCAGCGTCCGGGGGGAGGAGACCCAGTACTTC.

This clonotype has more than one count but fewer than ten. This CDR3 reads CSVPRDSTGELFF. The CDR3 DNA reads as TGCAGCGTCCCCCGGGACTCCACCGGGGAGCTGTTTTTT. The chain joins TRBV29-1 to TRBJ2-2, with TRBD2 as a possible D gene (6 bases). Deletions cut 6 bases from V and 4 bases from J, with 12 bases between. The length of the CDR3 is 13 residues. Germline loops: CDR1 SQVTM, CDR2 ANQGSEA.

This clonotype was picked up a small number of times. The chain carries TRBV4-3 and TRBJ1-2; a weak D match, TRBD1 (6 bases). Germline values: CDR1 LGHNA, CDR2 YSLEER. CDR3 size: 15 residues. The V and J ends lost 0 bases and 2 bases respectively, with 10 bases between them. The CDR3 DNA follows: TGCGCCAGCAGCCAAGATGCGGGGGCCAACTATGGCTACACCTTC. It encodes CASSQDAGANYGYTF.

Ten or more counts support this clonotype. The chain couples TRBV15 to TRBJ1-3; unclear D gene. The CDR3 has 15 residues. The V end was cut by 0 bases, the J end by 0 bases, with 6 bases between. CDR1 and CDR2 (germline): LNHNV, YYDKDF (reference sequence). The CDR3 coding sequence is TGTGCCACCAGCAGAGATTCGGGCTCTGGAAACACCATATATTTT. This sequence encodes CATSRDSGSGNTIYF.

This clonotype was detected only a few times. J is TRBJ2-1 and V is TRBV5-1; 9 nucleotides align to TRBD2. Germline CDR1 SGHRS, CDR2 YFSETQ. Unmatched junction bases numbered 6, after V lost 1 base and J lost 7 bases. CDR3 length: 15 amino acids. CDR3 sequence: CASSLLPAGGNEQFF. Here the CDR3 DNA reads TGCGCCAGCAGCTTGCTGCCAGCGGGGGGAAATGAGCAGTTCTTC.